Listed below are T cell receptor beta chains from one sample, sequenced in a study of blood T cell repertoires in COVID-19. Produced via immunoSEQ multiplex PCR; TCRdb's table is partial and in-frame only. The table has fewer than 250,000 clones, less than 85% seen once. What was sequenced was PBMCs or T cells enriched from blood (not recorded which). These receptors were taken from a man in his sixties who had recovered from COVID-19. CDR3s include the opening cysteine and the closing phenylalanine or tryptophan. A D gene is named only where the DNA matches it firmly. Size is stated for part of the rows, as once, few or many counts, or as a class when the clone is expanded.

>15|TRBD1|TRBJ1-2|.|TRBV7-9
TGTGCCAGCAGCGGGGGGACAGGGTATAACTATGGCTACACCTTC
CASSGGTGYNYGYTF
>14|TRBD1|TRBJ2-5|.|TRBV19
TGTGCCAGTAGTATTGGTGGGACAGCTGAGACCCAGTACTTC
CASSIGGTAETQYF
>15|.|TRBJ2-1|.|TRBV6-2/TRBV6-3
TGTGCCAGCAGTTACTCGAGGCTAGGAGAAGATGAGCAGTTCTTC
CASSYSRLGEDEQFF
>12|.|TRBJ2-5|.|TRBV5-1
TGCGCCAGCAGCGACCAGGGAGAGACCCAGTACTTC
CASSDQGETQYF
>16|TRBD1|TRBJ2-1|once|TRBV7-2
TGTGCCAGCAGCCCCCGGACAGGAAACTCCTACAATGAGCAGTTCTTC
CASSPRTGNSYNEQFF
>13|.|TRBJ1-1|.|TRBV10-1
TGCGCCAGCAGTGATTCCGGGAGCACTGAAGCTTTCTTT
CASSDSGSTEAFF
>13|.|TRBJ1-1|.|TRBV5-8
TGTGCCAGCAGCTTCCAGGTAGACACTGAAGCTTTCTTT
CASSFQVDTEAFF
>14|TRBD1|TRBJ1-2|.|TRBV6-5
TGTGCCAGCAGTAGAACAGGGGCCCACTATGGCTACACCTTC
CASSRTGAHYGYTF
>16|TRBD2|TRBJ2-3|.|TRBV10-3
TGTGCCATCAGCCAGGACTTAGCGGGAGTCACAGATACGCAGTATTTT
CAISQDLAGVTDTQYF
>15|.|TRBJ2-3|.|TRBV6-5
TGTGCCAGCAGTTACTCCAGGACATACACAGATACGCAGTATTTT
CASSYSRTYTDTQYF
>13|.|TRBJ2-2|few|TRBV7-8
TGTGCCAGCAGCCTACGGTACACCGGGGAGCTGTTTTTT
CASSLRYTGELFF
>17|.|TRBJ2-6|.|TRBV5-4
TGTGCCAGCAGCTTTGGTCTAACAGGGTCTGGGGCCAACGTCCTGACTTTC
CASSFGLTGSGANVLTF